This T cell receptor beta chain emerged from a study of blood T cell repertoires in COVID-19. About the study: Sample material is recorded as cDNA or gDNA derived from T cells, B-cell-depleted T cells, or PBMCs.

Methods used by the authors: Reference gene primer amplification gave estimated nucleated cell counts. Clones were sequenced by immunoSEQ multiplex PCR, and TCRdb holds only the in-frame ones, with some missing. D and trimming were read from the DNA, whereas the V and J calls and clone size are those reported in that table. The data hold about 200,000 clones, with around 84% observed a single time. V was pared by 1 base and J by 4 bases, with 16 bases between. Germline V gives CDR1 MNHNS, CDR2 SASEGT. The CDR3 has 16 residues. The clonotype originates from an elderly woman with acute or convalescent COVID-19. The chain links TRBV6-1 to TRBJ1-2, with unresolved D. Sequencing was carried out using peripheral blood. CDR3 protein: CASSEDAGPRLYGYTF. In DNA, the CDR3 is TGTGCCAGCAGTGAAGATGCCGGCCCGCGGCTCTATGGCTACACCTTC.